This entry is about one T cell receptor beta chain. Its target is unknown. Other nucleotide sequences in the sample specify the same CDR3. In germline, CDR1 is SGHVS, CDR2 FNYEAQ. This CDR3 is built from 13 residues. V lost 5 bases to trimming and J lost 2 bases, with 7 bases between them. The sample belongs to a study of shared clonotypes between healthy human individuals. Study-level results: The study found lower generation probabilities in non-shared clonotypes than in those shared by all four donors.

Naive CD8 cells lacked CD45RO and underwent positive selection for CCR7, leaving out terminally differentiated effector memory CD45RA+ cells. Sequencing used immunoSEQ multiplex PCR; TCRdb keeps in-frame clones, though not all of them. The sample lists around 1,900,000 clones, 93% seen once, with about 1.7% in the top ten. This clonotype was sampled from a man aged 18 to 30 in good health. Some clones in this sample may be carry-over from other donors' samples. Specimen: naive CD8+ T cells from PBMCs. This chain uses TRBV7-6 with TRBJ2-1; no clear D. The CDR3 is CASSLEAYNEQFF. The CDR3 coding sequence is TGTGCCAGCAGCCTAGAGGCCTACAATGAGCAGTTCTTC.